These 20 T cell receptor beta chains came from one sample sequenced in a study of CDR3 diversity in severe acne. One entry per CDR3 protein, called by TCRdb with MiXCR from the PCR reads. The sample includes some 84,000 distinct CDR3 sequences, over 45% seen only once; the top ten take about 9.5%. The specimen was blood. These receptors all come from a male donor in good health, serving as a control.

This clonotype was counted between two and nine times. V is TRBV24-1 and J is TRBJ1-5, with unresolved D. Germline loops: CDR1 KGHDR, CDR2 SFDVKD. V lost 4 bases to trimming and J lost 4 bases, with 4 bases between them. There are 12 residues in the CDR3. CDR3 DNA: TGTGCCACCAGTGACACAAATCAGCCCCAGCATTTT. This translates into CATSDTNQPQHF.

In DNA form, the CDR3 reads TGCGCCAGCAGTGAGTTCATAGGACAGGGAGTCAATGGCTACACCTTC. Translating it yields CASSEFIGQGVNGYTF. The chain recombines TRBV10-2 with TRBJ1-2, with 8 positions matching TRBD1. CDR3 length: 16 residues. V lost 1 base, J lost 6 bases, and 10 bases stayed unmatched. From germline, CDR1 is WSHSY and CDR2 SAAADI.

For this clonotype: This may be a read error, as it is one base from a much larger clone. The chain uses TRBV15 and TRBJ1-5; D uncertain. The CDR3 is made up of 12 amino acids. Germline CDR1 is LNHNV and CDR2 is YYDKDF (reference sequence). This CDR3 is CATSSSNQLQHF. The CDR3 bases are TGTGCCACCAGCTCCAGCAATCAGCTCCAGCATTTT. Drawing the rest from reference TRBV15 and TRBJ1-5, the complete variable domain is DAMVIQNPRYQVTQFGKPVTLSCSQTLNHNVMYWYQQKSSQAPKLLFHYYDKDFNNEADTPDNFQSRRPNTSFCFLDIRSPGLGDTAMYLCATSSSNQLQHFGDGTRLSIL.

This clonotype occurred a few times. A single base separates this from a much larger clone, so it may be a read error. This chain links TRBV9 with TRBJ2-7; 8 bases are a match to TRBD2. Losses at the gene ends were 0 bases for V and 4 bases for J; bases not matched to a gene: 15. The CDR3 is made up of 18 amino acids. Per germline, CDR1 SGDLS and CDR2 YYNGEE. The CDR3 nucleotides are TGTGCCAGCAGCGTAGAAACCGGGACTAGTGTCCCGCCTTACGAGCAGTACTTC. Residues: CASSVETGTSVPPYEQYF.

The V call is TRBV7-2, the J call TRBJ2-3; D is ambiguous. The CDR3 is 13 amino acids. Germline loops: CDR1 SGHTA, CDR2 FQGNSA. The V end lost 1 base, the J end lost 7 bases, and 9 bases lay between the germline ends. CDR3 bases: TGTGCCAGCAGCTTAGACTTTACTAATACGCAGTATTTT. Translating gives CASSLDFTNTQYF.

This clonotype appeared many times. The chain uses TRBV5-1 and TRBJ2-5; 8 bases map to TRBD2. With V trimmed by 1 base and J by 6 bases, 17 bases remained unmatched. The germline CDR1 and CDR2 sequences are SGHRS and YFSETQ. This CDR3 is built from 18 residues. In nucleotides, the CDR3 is TGCGCCAGCAGCTTGCAGGGACAAGGGTCGTCGGGGGGGAAGACCCAGTACTTC. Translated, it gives CASSLQGQGSSGGKTQYF. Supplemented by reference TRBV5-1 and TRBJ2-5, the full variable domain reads KAGVTQTPRYLIKTRGQQVTLSCSPISGHRSVSWYQQTPGQGLQFLFEYFSETQRNKGNFPGRFSGRQFSNSRSEMNVSTLELGDSALYLCASSLQGQGSSGGKTQYFGPGTRLLVL.

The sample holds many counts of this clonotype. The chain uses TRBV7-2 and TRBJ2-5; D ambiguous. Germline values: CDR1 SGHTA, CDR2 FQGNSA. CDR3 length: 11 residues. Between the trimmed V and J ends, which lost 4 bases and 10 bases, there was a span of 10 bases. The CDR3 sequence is CASSSRLSQYF. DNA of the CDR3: TGTGCCAGCAGCTCACGGTTGAGCCAGTACTTC.

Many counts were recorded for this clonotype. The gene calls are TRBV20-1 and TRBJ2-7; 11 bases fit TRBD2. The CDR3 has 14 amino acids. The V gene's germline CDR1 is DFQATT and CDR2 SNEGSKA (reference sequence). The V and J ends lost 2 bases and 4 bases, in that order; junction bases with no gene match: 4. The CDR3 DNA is TGCAGTGCTAGACCCCTAGCGGGAGGTTACGAGCAGTACTTC. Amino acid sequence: CSARPLAGGYEQYF.

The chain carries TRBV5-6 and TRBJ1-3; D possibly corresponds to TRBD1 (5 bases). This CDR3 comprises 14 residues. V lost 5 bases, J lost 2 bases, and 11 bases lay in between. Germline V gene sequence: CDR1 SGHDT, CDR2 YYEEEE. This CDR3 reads CASSWDGAGNTIYF. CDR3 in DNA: TGTGCCAGCAGTTGGGACGGCGCTGGAAACACCATATATTTT.

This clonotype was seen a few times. CDR3 nucleotides: TGTGCCAGCAGCGTGACCCTAGCGGGAGGAGGTGAGACCCAGTACTTC. Amino acid sequence: CASSVTLAGGGETQYF. This chain links TRBV9 with TRBJ2-5; 11 bases are shared with TRBD2. With V trimmed by 2 bases and J by 5 bases, 8 bases remained unmatched. The germline CDR1 and CDR2 sequences are SGDLS and YYNGEE. The CDR3 consists of 16 residues. Based on the CDR3 plus reference TRBV9 and TRBJ2-5, the full variable domain is DSGVTQTPKHLITATGQRVTLRCSPRSGDLSVYWYQQSLDQGLQFLIQYYNGEERAKGNILERFSAQQFPDLHSELNLSSLELGDSALYFCASSVTLAGGGETQYFGPGTRLLVL.

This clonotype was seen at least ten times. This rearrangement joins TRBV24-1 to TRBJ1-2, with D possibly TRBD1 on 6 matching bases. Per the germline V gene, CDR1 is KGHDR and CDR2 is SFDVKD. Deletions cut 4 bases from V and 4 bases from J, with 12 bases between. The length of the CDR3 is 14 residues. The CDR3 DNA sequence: TGTGCCACCAGTGAATCCGGGACAAGCTATGGCTACACCTTC. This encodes CATSESGTSYGYTF.

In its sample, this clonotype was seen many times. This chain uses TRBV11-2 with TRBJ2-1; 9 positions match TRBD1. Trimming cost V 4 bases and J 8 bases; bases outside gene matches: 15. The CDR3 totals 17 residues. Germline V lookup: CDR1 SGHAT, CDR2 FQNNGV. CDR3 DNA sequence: TGTGCCAGCAGCTCACTCAGAGGACAGGGGAAAGCCGATGAGCAGTTCTTC. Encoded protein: CASSSLRGQGKADEQFF.

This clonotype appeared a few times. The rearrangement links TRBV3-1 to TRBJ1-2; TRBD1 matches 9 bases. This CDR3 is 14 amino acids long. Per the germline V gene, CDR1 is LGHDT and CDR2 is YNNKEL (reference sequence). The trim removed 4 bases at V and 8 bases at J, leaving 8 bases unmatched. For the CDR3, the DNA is TGTGCCAGCAGCCCTTTGGGACAGGGAGGAGGCTACACCTTC. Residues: CASSPLGQGGGYTF.

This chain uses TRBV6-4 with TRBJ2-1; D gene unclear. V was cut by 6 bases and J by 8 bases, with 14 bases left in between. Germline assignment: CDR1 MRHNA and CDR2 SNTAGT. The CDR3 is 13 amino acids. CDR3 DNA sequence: TGTGCCAGCAGCCTCGGCAGTGAAGATGAGCAGTTCTTC. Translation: CASSLGSEDEQFF.

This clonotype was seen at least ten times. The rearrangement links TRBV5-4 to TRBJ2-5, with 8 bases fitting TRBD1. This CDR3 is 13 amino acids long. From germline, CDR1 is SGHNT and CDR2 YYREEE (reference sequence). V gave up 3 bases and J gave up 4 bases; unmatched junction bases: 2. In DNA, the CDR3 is TGTGCCAGCAGCTCCGGACAGGGAGAGACCCAGTACTTC. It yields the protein CASSSGQGETQYF.

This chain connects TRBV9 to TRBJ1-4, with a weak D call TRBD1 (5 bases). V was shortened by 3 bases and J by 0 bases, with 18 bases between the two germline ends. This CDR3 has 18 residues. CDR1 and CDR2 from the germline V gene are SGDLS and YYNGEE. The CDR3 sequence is CASSATTGTLATNEKLFF. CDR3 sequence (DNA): TGTGCCAGCAGCGCCACAACCGGGACCCTCGCAACTAATGAAAAACTGTTTTTT. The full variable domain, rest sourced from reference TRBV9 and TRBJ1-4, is DSGVTQTPKHLITATGQRVTLRCSPRSGDLSVYWYQQSLDQGLQFLIQYYNGEERAKGNILERFSAQQFPDLHSELNLSSLELGDSALYFCASSATTGTLATNEKLFFGSGTQLSVL.

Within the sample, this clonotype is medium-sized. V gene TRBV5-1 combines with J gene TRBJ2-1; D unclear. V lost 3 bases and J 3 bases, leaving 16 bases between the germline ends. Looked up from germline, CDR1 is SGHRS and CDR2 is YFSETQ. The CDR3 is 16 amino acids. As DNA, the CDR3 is TGCGCCAGCAGCTCCGTGACCTACCTAGACTACAATGAGCAGTTCTTC. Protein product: CASSSVTYLDYNEQFF.

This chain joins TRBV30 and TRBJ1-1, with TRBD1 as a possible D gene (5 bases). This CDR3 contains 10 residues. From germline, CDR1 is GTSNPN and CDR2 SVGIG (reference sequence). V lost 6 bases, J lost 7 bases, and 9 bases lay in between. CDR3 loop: CACGTLEAFF. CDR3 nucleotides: TGTGCCTGCGGGACGCTTGAAGCTTTCTTT.

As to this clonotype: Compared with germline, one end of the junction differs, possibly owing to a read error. Here the CDR3 reads CASSEGLAGGVYEQFF. The CDR3 nucleotides are TGTGCCAGCAGTGAAGGACTAGCGGGAGGAGTGTATGAGCAGTTCTTC. The chain couples TRBV5-1 to TRBJ2-7; the match to TRBD2 covers 14 bases. The tail of the sequence fits TRBJ2-1 better, so the J call may be wrong. Germline CDR1 and CDR2: SGHRS and YFSETQ. CDR3 length equals 16 residues.

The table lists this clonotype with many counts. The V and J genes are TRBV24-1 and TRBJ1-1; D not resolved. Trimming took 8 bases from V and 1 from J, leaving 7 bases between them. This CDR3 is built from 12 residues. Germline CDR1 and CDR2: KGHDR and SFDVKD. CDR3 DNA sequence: TGTGCCACCATAGGAGAGAACACTGAAGCTTTCTTT. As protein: CATIGENTEAFF.